The clone carrying this TCR beta chain was seen a single time. The same CDR3 is also encoded by other DNA sequences in this sample. This sample stems from a study of shared clonotypes between healthy human individuals. Study at large: Donor ages ranged 18 to 49 years: a couple of women, three men.

It was CD45RO-negative cells, positively selected for CCR7, that made up naive CD8 cells, with terminally differentiated effector memory CD45RA+ cells excluded. CDR3 length: 14 residues. The V gene's germline CDR1 is SEHNR and CDR2 FQNEAQ (reference sequence). After removal of 4 bases from V and 3 bases from J, the junction contained 2 bases not matched to a gene. Splitting of each subset's genomic DNA was done evenly across several immunoSEQ plates. Under the authors' procedure: ImmunoSEQ output held junction-only sequences without quality scores, so filtering differed. TCRdb keeps only in-frame clones here, not all; method: immunoSEQ multiplex PCR. The DNA was the basis for D and trimming; V, J and clone size are from that table. This sample has 1.5 million to 2.5 million clones, with just under 95% found just once.

The specimen was naive CD8+ T cells sorted from blood. The TCR sequence derives from a man between 18 and 29 years old in good health. The chain employs TRBV7-9 and TRBJ1-1, with 10 positions matching TRBD1. The CDR3 bases are TGTGCCAGCAGCTCGGGGACAGGGGACACTGAAGCTTTCTTT. The encoded protein is CASSSGTGDTEAFF.